These 21 T cell receptor beta chains share one sample of origin, sequenced in a study of post-analysis software for immune sequencing data. The study's findings and limits: In patients, TRBV5-6, TRBV5-1 and TRBV20-1 belonged to roughly five TRBV segments found more frequently than in controls.

Included in the TCR beta cDNA libraries were unique molecular identifiers. TCRdb redid the calling of the PCR reads with MiXCR, one entry per CDR3 protein. The sample holds about 210,000 distinct CDR3 sequences, over 25% seen once. No cognate antigen is known for these TCRs. The specimen sequenced was blood. The receptors stem from a girl younger than 18 with multiple sclerosis.

This clonotype showed up just a few times. The CDR3 region is CASTPRWGRDGYTF. The CDR3 DNA is TGTGCCAGCACCCCACGCTGGGGGCGGGATGGCTACACCTTC. V gene TRBV7-2 combines with J gene TRBJ1-2; perhaps TRBD1 as D (6 bases). This CDR3 region has 14 residues. V lost 7 bases, J lost 6 bases, and 18 bases lay in between. In germline, CDR1 is SGHTA, CDR2 FQGNSA.

Of note for this clonotype: This sequence may be a read error, since a much larger clone differs from it by one base. This chain connects TRBV7-9 to TRBJ2-7; 13 bases agree with TRBD2. From germline, CDR1 is SEHNR and CDR2 FQNEAQ (reference sequence). The CDR3 runs 15 residues. CDR3 protein: CAGSRTSGGAYEQYF. The CDR3 coding sequence is TGTGCCGGCAGCCGTACTAGCGGGGGGGCCTACGAGCAGTACTTC.

About this clonotype itself: This may stem from a read error, because a much larger clone lies one nucleotide away. The chain is built from TRBV29-1 and TRBJ2-1, with 11 bases lining up with TRBD1. The germline CDR1 and CDR2 sequences are SQVTM and ANQGSEA. The CDR3 contains 14 residues. Germline trimming cut 6 bases from V and 8 bases from J; bases unmatched to any gene: 9. For the CDR3, the DNA is TGCAGCGTGCCGGGACAGGGGGTCAGGGATGAGCAGTTCTTC. Translating gives CSVPGQGVRDEQFF.

The V gene is TRBV5-1, the J gene TRBJ2-7; the match to TRBD2 covers 10 bases. Germline V gene sequence: CDR1 SGHRS, CDR2 YFSETQ. The CDR3 has 17 amino acids. Germline trimming cut 0 bases from V and 7 bases from J; bases unmatched to any gene: 13. Here the CDR3 reads CASSLGGGLAVYNEQYF. CDR3 in DNA: TGCGCCAGCAGCTTGGGGGGCGGACTAGCGGTTTACAATGAGCAGTACTTC.

The chain employs TRBV20-1 and TRBJ2-1; no firm D call. CDR1 and CDR2 (germline): DFQATT, SNEGSKA (reference sequence). V lost 4 bases and J lost 3, with 13 bases in between. The CDR3 contains 14 residues. The DNA of the CDR3 is TGCAGTGCTACCGGACGTACGCACTACAATGAGCAGTTCTTC. It is translated as CSATGRTHYNEQFF.

Many counts were recorded for this clonotype. V gene TRBV5-1 combines with J gene TRBJ2-5; D uncertain. This CDR3 spans 14 amino acids. V lost 2 bases and J 1 base, leaving 9 bases between the germline ends. Germline assignment: CDR1 SGHRS and CDR2 YFSETQ. This CDR3 is CASSFSTLQETQYF. The CDR3 DNA reads as TGCGCCAGCAGCTTTTCGACACTCCAAGAGACCCAGTACTTC. Looking up the rest from reference TRBV5-1 and TRBJ2-5 gives the full variable domain: KAGVTQTPRYLIKTRGQQVTLSCSPISGHRSVSWYQQTPGQGLQFLFEYFSETQRNKGNFPGRFSGRQFSNSRSEMNVSTLELGDSALYLCASSFSTLQETQYFGPGTRLLVL.

Regarding this clonotype: Mismatch with germline at one junction end may stem from a read error. The rearrangement joins TRBV7-8 to TRBJ2-1, with 9 nucleotides matching TRBD1. The CDR3 extends over 15 amino acids. CDR1 is SGHVS, CDR2 FQNEAQ, per germline. CDR3 sequence: CASSPGQGFYNGQFF. CDR3 coding DNA: TGTGCCAGCAGCCCGGGACAGGGATTTTACAATGGGCAGTTCTTC.

In this sample, this clonotype turned up once. The V and J genes are TRBV20-1 and TRBJ1-1; no clear D. The CDR3 has 12 residues. Germline V gene data show CDR1 as DFQATT and CDR2 as SNEGSKA (reference sequence). V lost 5 bases and J lost 7, with 14 bases in between. The CDR3 sequence: CSAPGPRDEAFF. In DNA form, the CDR3 reads TGCAGTGCTCCCGGGCCTAGGGATGAAGCTTTCTTT.

This clonotype was detected many times. The chain links TRBV10-1 to TRBJ2-1; D not certain. V was pared by 0 bases and J by 4 bases, with 10 bases between. Germline CDR1 and CDR2: WNHNN and SYGVQD (reference sequence). CDR3 size: 15 residues. This CDR3 is CASSESKPGYNEQFF. CDR3 nucleotides: TGCGCCAGCAGTGAGTCGAAACCGGGTTACAATGAGCAGTTCTTC.

CDR3 protein: CASSPRGPGGPLNTEAFF. The DNA for the CDR3 is TGCGCCAGCAGCCCCCGTGGGCCAGGGGGACCCCTGAACACTGAAGCTTTCTTT. The rearrangement links TRBV4-1 to TRBJ1-1, with 7 bases matching TRBD1. Germline CDR1 and CDR2: MGHRA and YSYEKL. Unmatched junction bases numbered 14, after V lost 4 bases and J lost 0 bases. CDR3 length equals 18 residues.

The chain has TRBV7-6 and TRBJ2-2; TRBD2 matches 11 bases. Germline CDR1 is SGHVS and CDR2 is FNYEAQ. The CDR3 loop spans 15 amino acids. Trimming removed 5 bases from V and 3 bases from J; junction bases left unmatched: 2. For the CDR3, the DNA is TGTGCCAGCAGCGAACTAGCGGGAGACACCGGGGAGCTGTTTTTT. It encodes CASSELAGDTGELFF.

This clonotype was observed at least ten times. V gene TRBV5-6 combines with J gene TRBJ2-1; D remains ambiguous. The CDR3 extends over 16 amino acids. The V gene's germline CDR1 is SGHDT and CDR2 YYEEEE. The V end was cut by 1 base, the J end by 2 bases, with 13 bases between. The CDR3 DNA follows: TGTGCCAGCAGCTTGTTCGTACTAACCCCCTACAATGAGCAGTTCTTC. Amino acid sequence: CASSLFVLTPYNEQFF.

This clonotype was recorded many times. The V gene is TRBV7-3, the J gene TRBJ2-3; a possible D gene is TRBD2 (6 bases). Germline CDR1 is SGHTA and CDR2 is FQGTGA. The CDR3 sequence is 17 residues long. V dropped 3 bases and J dropped 0 bases, with 16 bases sitting between them. The CDR3, as DNA: TGTGCCAGCAGCTTGGGGAGGTCAGGGCATAGCACAGATACGCAGTATTTT. It encodes CASSLGRSGHSTDTQYF. The full variable domain, rest sourced from reference TRBV7-3 and TRBJ2-3, is GAGVSQTPSNKVTEKGKYVELRCDPISGHTALYWYRQSLGQGPEFLIYFQGTGAADDSGLPNDRFFAVRPEGSVSTLKIQRTERGDSAVYLCASSLGRSGHSTDTQYFGPGTRLTVL.

The genes are TRBV11-2 and TRBJ2-1, with 13 bases identical to TRBD2. Trimming at V came to 1 base and at J to 3 bases, leaving 6 bases not matched to a gene. Germline V gene lookup returns CDR1 SGHAT and CDR2 FQNNGV. This CDR3 has 18 amino acids. The CDR3, as DNA: TGTGCCAGCAGCTTAGCTGGGACTAGCGGGGCTTACTACAATGAGCAGTTCTTC. Amino acids: CASSLAGTSGAYYNEQFF.

The J gene is TRBJ2-2, the V gene TRBV29-1, with 9 bases matching TRBD2. CDR1 is SQVTM and CDR2 is ANQGSEA in the germline V gene. There are 15 residues in the CDR3. The V gene end was trimmed by 3 bases and the J gene end by 3 bases; junction bases not matched to a gene: 5. The CDR3 DNA follows: TGCAGCGTTGATGGCGGGAGGGGGGACACCGGGGAGCTGTTTTTT. As protein: CSVDGGRGDTGELFF.

This clonotype has a handful of counts. The V call is TRBV20-1, the J call TRBJ2-1, with 8 bases matching TRBD2. Germline V gene data show CDR1 as DFQATT and CDR2 as SNEGSKA (reference sequence). CDR3 size: 16 residues. The ends lost 5 bases at V and 0 bases at J; junction bases unmatched: 9. The CDR3 DNA sequence: TGCAGTGCTCCAGTTTTGAGCGGGAGCTCCTACAATGAGCAGTTCTTC. It encodes CSAPVLSGSSYNEQFF.

The rearrangement links TRBV5-6 to TRBJ1-1, with D possibly matching TRBD1 (5 bases). This CDR3 spans 14 amino acids. Trimming shortened V by 4 bases and J by 1 base, and 11 bases separated the two germline ends. Germline V gives CDR1 SGHDT, CDR2 YYEEEE. CDR3 protein: CASSTGRGNTEAFF. The DNA of the CDR3 is TGTGCCAGCAGCACGGGACGGGGGAACACTGAAGCTTTCTTT. Variable domain in full (rest from reference TRBV5-6 and TRBJ1-1): DAGVTQSPTHLIKTRGQQVTLRCSPKSGHDTVSWYQQALGQGPQFIFQYYEEEERQRGNFPDRFSGHQFPNYSSELNVNALLLGDSALYLCASSTGRGNTEAFFGQGTRLTVV.

This clonotype was seen at least ten times. DNA of the CDR3: TGCAGTGCTAGCCAGCCCCAGCGCGGGTTAGGAGAGCAGTTCTTC. It yields the protein CSASQPQRGLGEQFF. The rearrangement links TRBV20-1 to TRBJ2-1, with D possibly being TRBD2 (5 bases). CDR3 length: 15 amino acids. CDR1 is DFQATT and CDR2 is SNEGSKA in the germline V gene (reference sequence). Trimming removed 3 bases at V and 10 bases at J, with 22 bases between.

In its sample, this clonotype was seen a few times. The chain employs TRBV20-1 and TRBJ2-3, with a tentative D call TRBD2 (5 bases). Germline lookup yields CDR1 DFQATT and CDR2 SNEGSKA (reference sequence). Trimming removed 5 bases from V and 5 bases from J, with 14 bases in between. This CDR3 region has 13 residues. CDR3 sequence: CSAYSGLKDTQYF. CDR3 coding DNA: TGCAGTGCTTACAGCGGCCTCAAAGATACGCAGTATTTT.

This clonotype was seen once. The CDR3 DNA reads as TGTGCCAGCAGTTACTCGGACCTAGCGGGAGTTCTAGAGACCCAGTACTTC. Amino acids: CASSYSDLAGVLETQYF. V and J are TRBV6-5 and TRBJ2-7; TRBD2 matches at 10 bases. The DNA end lines up better with TRBJ2-5; the J call may be wrong. The CDR3 runs 17 residues. The germline gives CDR1 MNHEY, CDR2 SVGAGI.

The rearrangement uses TRBV5-1 and TRBJ1-2, with D hard to call. Trimming removed 4 bases from V and 5 bases from J, with 12 bases in between. CDR3 size: 13 residues. The germline V gene encodes CDR1 SGHRS and CDR2 YFSETQ. In nucleotides, the CDR3 is TGCGCCAGCAGCAGAACGACCGGGTATGGCTACACCTTC. It translates to CASSRTTGYGYTF.